Below, 26 T cell receptor beta chains from the same sample are listed, as sequenced in a study of T-cell reconstitution after alpha-beta-depleted transplantation in children. This sample's TCRbeta library carried unique molecular identifier barcodes. TCRdb passed the PCR reads through MiXCR, listing each CDR3 protein once. The sample yields around 80,000 distinct CDR3 sequences, 15% to 20% seen once. The sample consisted of PBMCs, mostly from graft donor cells, taken 360 days after TCRalphabeta/CD19-depleted stem cell transplant. The receptor source for this set is a male patient between 2 and 10 years old who had a stem cell transplant for acute lymphoblastic leukemia, so the T cells may come from the graft donor.

The chain recombines TRBV12-3 or TRBV12-4 with TRBJ2-7; no clear D gene. V dropped 5 bases and J dropped 5 bases, with 13 bases sitting between them. The CDR3 covers 13 residues. The CDR3 loop reads CASSPRVHHEQYF. The CDR3 coding sequence is TGTGCCAGCAGTCCCCGTGTGCACCACGAGCAGTACTTC.

This clonotype turned up a few times. V is TRBV14 and J is TRBJ2-5; D unclear. The CDR3 contains 13 residues. V gave up 5 bases and J gave up 1 base, with 8 bases separating them. Germline CDR1 SGHDN, CDR2 FVKESK. The CDR3 here is CASSWGIQETQYF. The CDR3 DNA is TGTGCCAGCAGCTGGGGAATCCAAGAGACCCAGTACTTC.

This clonotype occurred many times. The CDR3 sequence: CASSLARLAGVSHEQFF. CDR3 bases: TGTGCCAGCAGCTTGGCGAGACTAGCGGGAGTTTCCCATGAGCAGTTCTTC. V gene TRBV5-8 combines with J gene TRBJ2-1; 12 bases align to TRBD2. Germline trimming cut 0 bases from V and 8 bases from J; bases unmatched to any gene: 9. Germline assignment: CDR1 SGHTS and CDR2 YDEGEE. This CDR3 comprises 17 residues.

The chain links TRBV10-3 to TRBJ2-1; 10 bases map to TRBD2. The CDR3 covers 13 residues. Trimming took 6 bases from V and 12 from J; bases not matched to a gene: 8. Germline V gene sequence: CDR1 ENHRY, CDR2 SYGVKD. CDR3 sequence reads: CAIRLAGNLGQFF. The CDR3 bases are TGTGCCATCAGACTAGCGGGAAACCTGGGGCAGTTCTTC.

V usage is TRBV4-1 and J usage is TRBJ2-1; 10 nucleotides agree with TRBD2. This CDR3 comprises 18 residues. V lost 1 base, J lost 7 bases, and 13 bases stayed unmatched. CDR1 MGHRA and CDR2 YSYEKL come from the germline V gene. In DNA, the CDR3 is TGCGCCAGCAGCCAAGTCCCCCGTCCTAGCGGGAGTGAGAATGAGCAGTTCTTC. It yields the protein CASSQVPRPSGSENEQFF.

This rearrangement joins TRBV10-3 to TRBJ1-1, with unresolved D. CDR1 and CDR2 (germline): ENHRY, SYGVKD. This CDR3 is 17 amino acids long. V was trimmed by 1 base and J by 2 bases, leaving 17 bases between them. The CDR3 sequence is CAISEWAAVSINTEAFF. Written as DNA, the CDR3 is TGTGCCATCAGTGAGTGGGCGGCAGTAAGTATAAACACTGAAGCTTTCTTT.

This clonotype occurred a few times. The genes are TRBV4-1 and TRBJ2-7; no definite D call. Germline V gene sequence: CDR1 MGHRA, CDR2 YSYEKL. Trimming cost V 6 bases and J 3 bases, with 21 bases left between them. The CDR3 consists of 16 residues. CDR3 loop: CASSPITRSPIYEQYF. The CDR3 nucleotides are TGCGCCAGCAGTCCTATAACACGGAGCCCAATCTACGAGCAGTACTTC.

This chain's CDR3 is CASSISTQETQYF. The CDR3, as DNA: TGTGCCAGCAGTATCAGTACCCAAGAGACCCAGTACTTC. The chain has TRBV12-3 or TRBV12-4 and TRBJ2-5; D unclear. V lost 5 bases to trimming and J lost 1 base, with 8 bases between them. The CDR3 sequence is 13 residues long.

There are many counts of this clonotype. The chain carries TRBV28 and TRBJ2-1, with TRBD2 matching over 10 bases. Germline assignment: CDR1 MDHEN and CDR2 SYDVKM. The V segment lost 5 bases and the J segment 5 bases; nucleotides outside the gene matches: 9. The length of the CDR3 is 16 residues. The CDR3 loop is CASSTSSGSYHNEQFF. In nucleotides, the CDR3 is TGTGCCAGCAGTACCTCTAGCGGGAGCTATCACAATGAGCAGTTCTTC.

This chain uses TRBV6-5 with TRBJ1-5; D is uncertain. This CDR3 contains 14 residues. The germline V gene has CDR1 MNHEY and CDR2 SVGAGI. V was shortened by 2 bases and J by 3 bases, with 8 bases between the two germline ends. CDR3 region: CASSYGRFNQPQHF. CDR3 nucleotide sequence: TGTGCCAGCAGTTACGGACGGTTCAATCAGCCCCAGCATTTT.

V and J are TRBV6-5 and TRBJ2-3; weak D call: TRBD2 (6 bases). CDR1 MNHEY and CDR2 SVGAGI come from the germline V gene. This CDR3 is built from 16 residues. V was clipped by 2 bases and J by 2 bases, with 14 bases between them. The CDR3 here is CASSYGGTGSTDTQYF. The CDR3 nucleotides are TGTGCCAGCAGTTACGGGGGGACGGGATCCACAGATACGCAGTATTTT.

This clonotype appeared a few times. This chain links TRBV12-3 or TRBV12-4 with TRBJ1-2; 8 nucleotides line up with TRBD1. With 1 base clipped from V and 5 bases from J, the junction kept 3 bases outside the gene matches. There are 14 residues in the CDR3. The CDR3 sequence: CASSLGTGSYGYTF. The DNA for the CDR3 is TGTGCCAGCAGTTTAGGGACAGGGTCGTATGGCTACACCTTC.

The chain carries TRBV5-5 and TRBJ2-7; a possible D gene is TRBD1 (6 bases). In germline, CDR1 is SGHKS, CDR2 YYEKEE (reference sequence). V was trimmed by 5 bases and J by 3 bases, leaving 9 bases between them. The CDR3 is 12 residues long. The CDR3 coding sequence is TGTGCCAGCAGGCGGACAGTCTACGAGCAGTACTTC. As protein: CASRRTVYEQYF.

This chain connects TRBV6-1 to TRBJ2-7; TRBD2 aligns across 13 bases. The CDR3 is made up of 16 amino acids. From germline, CDR1 is MNHNS and CDR2 SASEGT. The junction had 7 bases not matched to a gene; V was cut back by 6 bases and J by 2 bases. As DNA, the CDR3 is TGTGCCAGCAGACCGAGGACTAGCGGGGGCCCCTACGAGCAGTACTTC. As protein: CASRPRTSGGPYEQYF.

This clonotype was observed at least ten times. The chain carries TRBV7-8 and TRBJ2-3; 7 bases map to TRBD2. This CDR3 is 15 amino acids long. The V gene's germline CDR1 is SGHVS and CDR2 FQNEAQ. Losses at the gene ends were 5 bases for V and 4 bases for J; bases not matched to a gene: 9. The CDR3 loop is CASSHSGIRADTQYF. The CDR3 coding sequence is TGTGCCAGCAGCCACAGCGGGATTAGGGCAGATACGCAGTATTTT.

This clonotype was counted a few times. This chain uses TRBV20-1 with TRBJ2-1, with TRBD2 matching 7 bases. CDR1 and CDR2 from the germline V gene are DFQATT and SNEGSKA (reference sequence). The CDR3 covers 11 residues. Unmatched junction bases numbered 6, after V lost 3 bases and J lost 13 bases. The CDR3 sequence: CSASGGSLQFF. CDR3 nucleotides: TGCAGTGCTAGCGGCGGGAGTCTCCAGTTCTTC.

This clonotype was found many times. The chain joins TRBV28 to TRBJ2-3; 10 bases are shared with TRBD1. The CDR3 extends over 17 amino acids. Trimming took 6 bases from V and 3 from J; bases not matched to a gene: 12. Germline loops: CDR1 MDHEN, CDR2 SYDVKM. The CDR3 loop is CASRTGGGHSLTDTQYF. The CDR3 DNA reads TGTGCCAGCAGGACAGGGGGCGGACACAGCCTTACAGATACGCAGTATTTT.

This clonotype was detected a few times. The chain recombines TRBV10-3 with TRBJ2-6; TRBD2 matches at 7 bases. V was pared by 1 base and J by 0 bases, with 6 bases of the junction left unmatched. The CDR3 is 18 amino acids. CDR1 ENHRY and CDR2 SYGVKD come from the germline V gene. Here the CDR3 DNA reads TGTGCCATCAGTGAGTGGGAGGGGCCACTCTCTGGGGCCAACGTCCTGACTTTC. Protein product: CAISEWEGPLSGANVLTF.

The chain joins TRBV4-1 to TRBJ2-6; tentative D call: TRBD1 (5 bases). V was pared by 4 bases and J by 0 bases, with 7 bases between. Germline CDR1 and CDR2: MGHRA and YSYEKL. This CDR3 is built from 15 residues. The chain's CDR3 is CASSRTGSGANVLTF. CDR3 DNA sequence: TGCGCCAGCAGCCGTACAGGCTCTGGGGCCAACGTCCTGACTTTC.

J is TRBJ2-1 and V is TRBV24-1; no firm D call. In germline, CDR1 is KGHDR, CDR2 SFDVKD. Trimming shortened V by 1 base and J by 8 bases, and 11 bases separated the two germline ends. CDR3 size: 14 residues. In DNA form, the CDR3 reads TGTGCCACCAGTGATTTCTGGGGTAGCCATGAGCAGTTCTTC. Its protein is CATSDFWGSHEQFF.

This clonotype was detected only a few times. This chain joins TRBV6-1 and TRBJ2-1; 7 nucleotides match TRBD2. The CDR3 is 17 amino acids. The V segment lost 7 bases and the J segment 0 bases; nucleotides outside the gene matches: 12. Germline-derived CDR1 and CDR2 are MNHNS and SASEGT. The CDR3 here is CASTARGAGSSYNEQFF. The DNA of the CDR3 is TGTGCCAGCACCGCCCGGGGAGCGGGGAGCTCCTACAATGAGCAGTTCTTC.

J is TRBJ2-7 and V is TRBV6-5; tentatively, D is TRBD2 (5 bases). Trimming removed 4 bases at V and 3 bases at J, with 19 bases between. Germline values: CDR1 MNHEY, CDR2 SVGAGI. The CDR3 length is 16 residues. As DNA, the CDR3 is TGTGCCAGCAGTTCTTTCCCTGACCCTGAGGGCTACGAGCAGTACTTC. Its protein product is CASSSFPDPEGYEQYF.

This clonotype was recorded at least ten times. The chain employs TRBV6-5 and TRBJ1-5; 12 nucleotides align to TRBD1. This CDR3 contains 17 residues. With 5 bases clipped from V and 1 base from J, the junction kept 6 bases outside the gene matches. The germline V gene has CDR1 MNHEY and CDR2 SVGAGI. The CDR3 here is CASSPGQGAISNQPQHF. CDR3 DNA: TGTGCCAGCAGTCCGGGACAGGGGGCTATAAGCAATCAGCCCCAGCATTTT.

The V gene is TRBV10-2, the J gene TRBJ2-7, with 11 bases aligning to TRBD2. This CDR3 is 16 amino acids long. V was clipped by 6 bases and J by 2 bases; unmatched bases: 9. Germline CDR1 is WSHSY and CDR2 is SAAADI. This CDR3 is CASRQTSGMKPYEQYF. The CDR3 nucleotides are TGCGCCAGCAGGCAGACTAGCGGGATGAAGCCCTACGAGCAGTACTTC.

The chain joins TRBV20-1 to TRBJ2-1; tentatively, D is TRBD2 (6 bases). There are 12 residues in the CDR3. V lost 6 bases and J lost 6, with 12 bases in between. Germline assignment: CDR1 DFQATT and CDR2 SNEGSKA (reference sequence). The CDR3 DNA sequence: TGCAGTGCGGAGGGAGAGGGCAATGAGCAGTTCTTC. It codes for CSAEGEGNEQFF.

Written as DNA, the CDR3 is TGTGCCAGCAGTAGGGCAGGGACTCAAGAGACCCAGTACTTC. Encoded protein: CASSRAGTQETQYF. The rearrangement joins TRBV12-3 or TRBV12-4 to TRBJ2-5; a weak D match, TRBD2 (6 bases). Trimming shortened V by 5 bases and J by 2 bases, and 12 bases separated the two germline ends. CDR3 size: 14 residues.